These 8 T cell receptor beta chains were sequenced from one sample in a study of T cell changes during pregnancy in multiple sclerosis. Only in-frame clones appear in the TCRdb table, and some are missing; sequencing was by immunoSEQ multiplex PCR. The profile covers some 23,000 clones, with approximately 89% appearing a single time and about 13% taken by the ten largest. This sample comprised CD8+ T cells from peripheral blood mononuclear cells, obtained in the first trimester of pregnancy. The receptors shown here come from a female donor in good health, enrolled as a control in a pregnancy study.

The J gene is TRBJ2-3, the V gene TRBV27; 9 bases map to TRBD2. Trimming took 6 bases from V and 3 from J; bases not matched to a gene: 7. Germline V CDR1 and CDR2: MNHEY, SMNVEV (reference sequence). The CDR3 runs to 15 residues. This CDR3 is CASSSSGARTDTQYF. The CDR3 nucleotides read TGTGCCAGCAGCTCTAGCGGGGCCCGAACAGATACGCAGTATTTT.

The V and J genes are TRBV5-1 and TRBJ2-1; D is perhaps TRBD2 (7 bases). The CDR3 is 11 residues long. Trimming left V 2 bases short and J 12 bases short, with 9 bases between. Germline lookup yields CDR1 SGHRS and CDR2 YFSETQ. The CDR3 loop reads CASSLGGVQFF. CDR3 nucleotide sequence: TGCGCCAGCAGCTTAGGGGGGGTGCAGTTCTTC.

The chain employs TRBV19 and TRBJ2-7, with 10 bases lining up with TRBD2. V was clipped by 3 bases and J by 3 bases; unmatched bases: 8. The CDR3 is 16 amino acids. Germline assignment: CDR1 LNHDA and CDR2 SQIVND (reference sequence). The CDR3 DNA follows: TGTGCCAGTAGTATCATAGCGGGGGGCCGATTCTACGAGCAGTACTTC. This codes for CASSIIAGGRFYEQYF.

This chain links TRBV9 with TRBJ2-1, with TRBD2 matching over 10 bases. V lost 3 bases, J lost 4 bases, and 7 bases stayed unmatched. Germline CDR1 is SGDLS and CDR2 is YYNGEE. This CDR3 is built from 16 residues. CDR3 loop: CASSEGLAGVYNEQFF. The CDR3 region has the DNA TGTGCCAGCAGCGAGGGGCTAGCGGGAGTATACAATGAGCAGTTCTTC.

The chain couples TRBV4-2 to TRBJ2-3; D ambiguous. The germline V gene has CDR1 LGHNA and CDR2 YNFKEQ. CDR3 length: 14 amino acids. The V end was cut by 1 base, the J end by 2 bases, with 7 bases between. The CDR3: CASSQGAFTDTQYF. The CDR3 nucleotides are TGTGCCAGCAGCCAAGGGGCTTTCACAGATACGCAGTATTTT.

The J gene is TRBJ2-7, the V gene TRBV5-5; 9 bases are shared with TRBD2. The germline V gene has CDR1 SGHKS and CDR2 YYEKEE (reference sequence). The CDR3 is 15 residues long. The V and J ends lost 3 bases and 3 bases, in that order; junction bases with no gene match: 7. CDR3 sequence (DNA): TGTGCCAGCAGCTGGGGGGCTAGCGGGGACTACGAGCAGTACTTC. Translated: CASSWGASGDYEQYF.

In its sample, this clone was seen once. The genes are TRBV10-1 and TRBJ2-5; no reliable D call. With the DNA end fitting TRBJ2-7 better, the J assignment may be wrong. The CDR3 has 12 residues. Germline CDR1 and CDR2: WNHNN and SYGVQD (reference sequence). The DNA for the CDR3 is TGCGCCATTAAATGCTGGGACTACGAGCAGTACTTC. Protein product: CAIKCWDYEQYF.

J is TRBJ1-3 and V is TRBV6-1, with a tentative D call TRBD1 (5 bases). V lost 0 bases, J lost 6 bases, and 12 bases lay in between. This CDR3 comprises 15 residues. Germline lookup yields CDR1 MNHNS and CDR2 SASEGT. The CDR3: CASSEAEGEENTIYF. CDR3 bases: TGTGCCAGCAGTGAAGCGGAAGGGGAAGAAAACACCATATATTTT.